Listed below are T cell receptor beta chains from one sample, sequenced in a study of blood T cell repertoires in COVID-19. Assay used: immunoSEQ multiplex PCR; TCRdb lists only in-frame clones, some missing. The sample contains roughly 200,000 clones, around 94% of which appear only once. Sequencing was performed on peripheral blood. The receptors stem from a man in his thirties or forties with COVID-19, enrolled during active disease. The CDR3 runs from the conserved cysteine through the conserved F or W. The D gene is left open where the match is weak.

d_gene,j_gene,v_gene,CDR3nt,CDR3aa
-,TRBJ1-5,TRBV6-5,TGTGCCAGCAGAAGGACGTCCTCGGGAAATCAGCCCCAGCATTTT,CASRRTSSGNQPQHF
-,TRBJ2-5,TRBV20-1,TGCAGTGCTAGTAGGACTGCAGAGACCCAGTACTTC,CSASRTAETQYF
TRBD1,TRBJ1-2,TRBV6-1,TGTGCCAGCAGTGAGAAAGGGGGCATCTATGGCTACACCTTC,CASSEKGGIYGYTF
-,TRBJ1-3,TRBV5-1,TGCGCCACCTCCTTCGACGGGTCCTTAAGCTCTGGAAACACCATATATTTT,CATSFDGSLSSGNTIYF
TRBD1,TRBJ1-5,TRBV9,TGTGCCAGCAGCGTGGGGACAGGGAGTCAGCCCCAGCATTTT,CASSVGTGSQPQHF
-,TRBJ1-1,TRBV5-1,TGCGCCAGCCGTCACCCGACGCGGGACACTGAAGCTTTCTTT,CASRHPTRDTEAFF
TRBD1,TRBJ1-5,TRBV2,TGTGCCAGCACCATGGGACAGCCCCGGGGCAATCAGCCCCAGCATTTT,CASTMGQPRGNQPQHF
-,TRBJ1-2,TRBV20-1,TGCAGTGCTAGCCCAGCGCTAGGCTACACCTTC,CSASPALGYTF
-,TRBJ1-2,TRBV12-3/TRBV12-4,TGTGCCAGCAATACGGGACTCTCAGGATACACCTTC,CASNTGLSGYTF
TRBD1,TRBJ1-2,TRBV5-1,TGCGCCAGCAGCTTATTACAGGGGGCTATGGGATATGGCTACACCTTC,CASSLLQGAMGYGYTF
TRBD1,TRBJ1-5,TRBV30,TGTGCCTGGATACAGGGACAGGGCATCTCCTCTAGCAATCAGCCCCAGCATTTT,CAWIQGQGISSSNQPQHF
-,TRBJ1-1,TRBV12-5,TGTGCTAGTGGTTTGGGGGGCCTGGCTGAAGCTTTCTTT,CASGLGGLAEAFF
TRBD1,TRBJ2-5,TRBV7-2,TGTGCCAGCAGCTTAGGTCTTAAGGGGGGACAGGGAGAGACCCAGTACTTC,CASSLGLKGGQGETQYF
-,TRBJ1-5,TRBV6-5,TGTGCCAGCAGTTACCAGGTAACGGCCCAGCATTTT,CASSYQVTAQHF
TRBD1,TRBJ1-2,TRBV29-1,TGCAGCGCGGACAGGGGTGGTCATGGCTACACCTTC,CSADRGGHGYTF
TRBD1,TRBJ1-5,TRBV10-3,TGTGCCATCAGTGAATCGGACAGGGGGCCCTATAGCAATCAGCCCCAGCATTTT,CAISESDRGPYSNQPQHF
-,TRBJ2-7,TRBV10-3,TGTGCCATCAGTGAGTCGGGCCTAGCCGCCTACGAGCAGTACTTC,CAISESGLAAYEQYF
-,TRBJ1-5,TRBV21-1,TGTGCCAGCAGCAAAGCTGACCCCCGGAGTCAGCCCCAGCATTTT,CASSKADPRSQPQHF
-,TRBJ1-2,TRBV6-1,TGTGCCAGCAGTGAAAAGAGTGCCAGGGAAAGCTATGGCTACACCTTC,CASSEKSARESYGYTF
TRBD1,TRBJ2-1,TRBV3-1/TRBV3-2,TGTGCCAGCAGCCCGGGACAGGGGGCGTACAATGAGCAGTTCTTC,CASSPGQGAYNEQFF
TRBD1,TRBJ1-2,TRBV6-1,TGTGCCAGCAGTGACCGACAGGGGTCGGAAGGCTACACCTTC,CASSDRQGSEGYTF